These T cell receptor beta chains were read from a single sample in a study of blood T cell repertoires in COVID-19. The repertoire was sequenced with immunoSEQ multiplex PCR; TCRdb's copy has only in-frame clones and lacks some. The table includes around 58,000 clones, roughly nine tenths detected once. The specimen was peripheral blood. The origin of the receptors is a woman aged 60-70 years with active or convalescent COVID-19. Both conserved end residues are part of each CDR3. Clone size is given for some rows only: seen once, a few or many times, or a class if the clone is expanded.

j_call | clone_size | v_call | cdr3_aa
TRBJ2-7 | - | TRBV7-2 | CASSLLAAAYEQYF
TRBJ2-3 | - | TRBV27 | CASSFIGGRYGDTQYF
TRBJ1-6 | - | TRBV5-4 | CASSLGAIGGNSPLHF
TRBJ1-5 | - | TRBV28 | CASRLRGPIQPQHF
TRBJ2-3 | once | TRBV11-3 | CASSLDRGTDTQYF
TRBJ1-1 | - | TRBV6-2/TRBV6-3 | CASSQGTEAFF
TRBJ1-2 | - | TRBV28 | CASSTGQGPGYTF
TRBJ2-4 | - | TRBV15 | CATSRDWRNIQYF
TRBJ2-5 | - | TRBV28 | CASISRGETQYF
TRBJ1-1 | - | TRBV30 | CAWSKRGDTEAFF
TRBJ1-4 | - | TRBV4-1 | CASSQDSQTGGFGEKLFF
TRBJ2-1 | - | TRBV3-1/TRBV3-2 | CASSHRGTSGINEQFF
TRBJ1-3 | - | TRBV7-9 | CASSHPGGERNTIYF
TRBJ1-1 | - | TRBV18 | CASSRGSNTEAFF
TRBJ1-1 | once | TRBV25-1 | CASSAAGGAREAFF
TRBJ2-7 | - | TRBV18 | CASSPGTSSYEQYF
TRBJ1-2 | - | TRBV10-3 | CAIRGQGHGYTF
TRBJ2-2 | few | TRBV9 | CASSSRQGELFF
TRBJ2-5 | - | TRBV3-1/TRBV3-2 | CASSLGTSGGTQYF
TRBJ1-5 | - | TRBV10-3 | CAISAGTGDQPQHF
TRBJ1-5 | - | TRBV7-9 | CASSPGVGNQPQHF
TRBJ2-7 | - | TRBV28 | CASSLWEGSSEQYF
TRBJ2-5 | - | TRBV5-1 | CASSLGTVQLGTQYF
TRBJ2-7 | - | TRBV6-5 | CASSYASGYEQYF
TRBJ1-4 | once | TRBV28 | CASSSQGNSEKLFF
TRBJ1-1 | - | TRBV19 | CASKSGTGMRSWQNTEAFF
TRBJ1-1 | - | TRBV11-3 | CASSLGGSNTEAFF
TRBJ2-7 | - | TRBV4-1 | CASSQAGTEDEQYF
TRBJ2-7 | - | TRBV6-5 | CAIDGGEEQYF
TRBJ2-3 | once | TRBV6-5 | CASSYSGRGGADTQYF
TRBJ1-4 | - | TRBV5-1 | CASSWGQLGQGNEKLFF
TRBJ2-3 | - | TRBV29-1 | CSVEVEAGWGDTQYF
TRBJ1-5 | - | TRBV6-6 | CASSYIGGGDQPQHF
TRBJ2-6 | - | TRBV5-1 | CASSLLGSGANVLTF
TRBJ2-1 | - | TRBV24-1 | CATSDPGLAGGDSYNEQFF
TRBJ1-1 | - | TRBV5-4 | CATTRGAGLMNTEAFF
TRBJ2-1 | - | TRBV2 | CASSEAAGLAYNEQFF